One and the same sample provided the 10 T cell receptor beta chains below, sequenced in a study of blood T cell repertoires in COVID-19. Sequencing used immunoSEQ multiplex PCR; TCRdb keeps in-frame clones, though not all of them. The repertoire holds about 110,000 clones, about 87% seen once, with around 1.2% in the top ten. Sample: peripheral blood. The receptor source for this set is a human donor in a cohort sampled during active COVID-19.

The chain carries TRBV7-3 and TRBJ2-2; D possibly corresponds to TRBD1 (5 bases). V lost 3 bases, J lost 6 bases, and 11 bases lay in between. Germline V CDR1 and CDR2: SGHTA, FQGTGA. This CDR3 region has 14 residues. The CDR3 protein is CASSFSGFAGELFF. The CDR3 nucleotides are TGTGCCAGCAGCTTTTCAGGGTTCGCCGGGGAGCTGTTTTTT.

The V gene is TRBV4-3, the J gene TRBJ2-3; 9 nucleotides agree with TRBD2. Germline CDR1 and CDR2: LGHNA and YSLEER. Germline trimming cut 4 bases from V and 4 bases from J; bases unmatched to any gene: 9. The CDR3 extends over 16 amino acids. CDR3 loop: CASSRGIAGVADTQYF. The CDR3 nucleotides are TGCGCCAGCAGCCGGGGGATAGCGGGAGTGGCAGATACGCAGTATTTT.

This clone has a single count. The V gene is TRBV7-9, the J gene TRBJ1-1, with D unclear. Germline V lookup: CDR1 SEHNR, CDR2 FQNEAQ (reference sequence). V lost 5 bases to trimming and J lost 4 bases, with 11 bases between them. The CDR3 loop spans 13 amino acids. Here the CDR3 reads CASSEPRGTEAFF. The CDR3 coding sequence is TGTGCCAGCAGCGAACCTCGGGGCACTGAAGCTTTCTTT.

This rearrangement joins TRBV19 to TRBJ2-7; TRBD1 aligns across 7 bases. V was clipped by 6 bases and J by 2 bases; unmatched bases: 10. Germline V gene lookup returns CDR1 LNHDA and CDR2 SQIVND (reference sequence). The CDR3 has 15 residues. The DNA for the CDR3 is TGTGCCAGTAGAAAACAGGGGCGGGTTGCCTACGAGCAGTACTTC. Its translation: CASRKQGRVAYEQYF.

This clone is labeled as medium-sized. The CDR3 DNA follows: TGTGCCAGCAGTTACTCGCCGGGAGAGGTCGACGAGCAGTACTTC. Translation gives CASSYSPGEVDEQYF. The chain combines TRBV6-6 with TRBJ2-7, with D possibly being TRBD2 (6 bases). CDR1 and CDR2 (germline): MNHNY, SVGAGI (reference sequence). V was cut by 0 bases and J by 5 bases, with 14 bases left in between. CDR3 length equals 15 residues.

This clone has a single count. The chain combines TRBV28 with TRBJ1-2, with 8 bases aligning to TRBD1. Germline V gene data show CDR1 as MDHEN and CDR2 as SYDVKM. With V trimmed by 0 bases and J by 4 bases, 7 bases remained unmatched. The CDR3 is 16 amino acids. For the CDR3, the DNA is TGTGCCAGCAGTTTATGGGGCCAGGGGGCCCCCTATGGCTACACCTTC. Translating it yields CASSLWGQGAPYGYTF.

The chain is built from TRBV7-2 and TRBJ2-3, with D possibly TRBD2 on 7 matching bases. From germline, CDR1 is SGHTA and CDR2 FQGNSA. The CDR3 is 15 residues long. V was cut by 0 bases and J by 2 bases, with 9 bases left in between. CDR3 nucleotides: TGTGCCAGCAGCTTAGCGCGGGGGCTCACAGATACGCAGTATTTT. Amino acid sequence: CASSLARGLTDTQYF.

The chain combines TRBV27 with TRBJ2-1, with D tentatively TRBD1 (6 bases). The CDR3 sequence is 14 residues long. The V gene lost 3 bases and the J gene lost 10 bases, with 16 bases spanning the gap. Germline V gene sequence: CDR1 MNHEY, CDR2 SMNVEV (reference sequence). CDR3 region: CASSFRDTRGEQFF. In DNA, the CDR3 is TGTGCCAGCAGTTTTCGGGACACTCGGGGAGAGCAGTTCTTC.

The chain recombines TRBV13 with TRBJ2-3; weak D call: TRBD2 (5 bases). Germline CDR1 PRHDT, CDR2 FYEKMQ (reference sequence). Deletions cut 5 bases from V and 4 bases from J, with 19 bases between. There are 16 residues in the CDR3. CDR3 DNA sequence: TGTGCCAGCAGCCGAGGGTCGGGGTCCTGGGCAGATACGCAGTATTTT. Protein product: CASSRGSGSWADTQYF.

This chain joins TRBV24-1 and TRBJ2-3, with 9 bases that match TRBD1. The germline V gene encodes CDR1 KGHDR and CDR2 SFDVKD. The length of the CDR3 is 16 residues. Germline trimming cut 9 bases from V and 4 bases from J; bases unmatched to any gene: 13. DNA for the CDR3: TGTGCCACCGCGATCGCTGGGACAGGGAGGGCAGATACGCAGTATTTT. Translation gives CATAIAGTGRADTQYF.